This passage covers 29 T cell receptor beta chains from one sample sequenced in a study of shared clonotypes between healthy human individuals. Libraries were prepared by immunoSEQ multiplex PCR; TCRdb keeps only in-frame clonotypes and omits some of them. This sample has some 2,100,000 clones; 90% to 97% occur once, and the top ten carry approximately 0.13%. Sequencing was carried out using naive CD4+ T cells sorted from blood. The subset: CD45RA+ positively selected. Receptors were obtained from a man aged 18-30 years in good health.

This clone was seen a single time. The rearrangement joins TRBV5-1 to TRBJ1-2; D is possibly TRBD1 (5 bases). Trimming took 2 bases from V and 3 from J, leaving 8 bases between them. There are 13 residues in the CDR3. Germline V gene sequence: CDR1 SGHRS, CDR2 YFSETQ. The CDR3 region is CASSFRGDYGYTF. CDR3 coding DNA: TGCGCCAGCAGCTTTAGGGGAGACTATGGCTACACCTTC.

This chain connects TRBV30 to TRBJ2-7; D is possibly TRBD1 or TRBD2 (6 bases each). Germline V lookup: CDR1 GTSNPN, CDR2 SVGIG (reference sequence). The germline V and J ends were trimmed by 5 bases and 1 base, with 24 bases remaining between them. The length of the CDR3 is 17 residues. The CDR3 DNA reads TGTGCCTGGTCGGGTGGGGGCACGGGACTGGCTTCCTACGAGCAGTACTTC. It codes for CAWSGGGTGLASYEQYF. The full variable domain, rest sourced from reference TRBV30 and TRBJ2-7, is SQTIHQWPATLVQPVGSPLSLECTVEGTSNPNLYWYRQAAGRGLQLLFYSVGIGQISSEVPQNLSASRPQDRQFILSSKKLLLSDSGFYLCAWSGGGTGLASYEQYFGPGTRLTVT.

The DNA of the CDR3 is TGTGCCAGCACCTCACTAGCGGGAGGGCCTAACGAGCAGTTCTTC. Encoded protein: CASTSLAGGPNEQFF. This chain uses TRBV6-6 with TRBJ2-1; 13 nucleotides align to TRBD2. CDR1 and CDR2 (germline): MNHNY, SVGAGI (reference sequence). The CDR3 sequence is 15 residues long. V dropped 7 bases and J dropped 10; count of bases not matched to a gene: 10.

V usage is TRBV7-9 and J usage is TRBJ2-7, with TRBD1 matching 7 bases. Germline V gene lookup returns CDR1 SEHNR and CDR2 FQNEAQ (reference sequence). The CDR3 consists of 15 residues. Trimming took 3 bases from V and 1 from J; bases not matched to a gene: 6. CDR3 protein: CASSFGQDPSYEQYF. As DNA, the CDR3 is TGTGCCAGCAGCTTTGGACAGGACCCTTCCTACGAGCAGTACTTC.

This rearrangement joins TRBV30 to TRBJ1-3; 12 bases line up with TRBD1. CDR3 size: 16 residues. V was pared by 3 bases and J by 4 bases, with 7 bases of the junction left unmatched. Germline loops: CDR1 GTSNPN, CDR2 SVGIG (reference sequence). The CDR3 DNA is TGTGCCTGGAGGGGACAGGGGGCGATAGAAGGAAACACCATATATTTT. Its translation: CAWRGQGAIEGNTIYF. Complete variable domain (other parts from reference TRBV30 and TRBJ1-3): SQTIHQWPATLVQPVGSPLSLECTVEGTSNPNLYWYRQAAGRGLQLLFYSVGIGQISSEVPQNLSASRPQDRQFILSSKKLLLSDSGFYLCAWRGQGAIEGNTIYFGEGSWLTVV.

The gene calls are TRBV7-6 and TRBJ1-4; possibly TRBD1 for D (5 bases). Germline CDR1 SGHVS, CDR2 FNYEAQ. This CDR3 is 14 amino acids long. The V and J ends lost 4 bases and 3 bases respectively, with 9 bases between them. The DNA of the CDR3 is TGTGCCAGCAGCTCGGGGGGTGCTAATGAAAAACTGTTTTTT. It specifies CASSSGGANEKLFF. Using reference TRBV7-6 and TRBJ1-4 for the parts outside the CDR3, the full variable domain is GAGVSQSPRYKVTKRGQDVALRCDPISGHVSLYWYRQALGQGPEFLTYFNYEAQQDKSGLPNDRFSAERPEGSISTLTIQRTEQRDSAMYRCASSSGGANEKLFFGSGTQLSVL.

The V and J genes are TRBV7-2 and TRBJ2-2; 7 bases align to TRBD1. The ends lost 5 bases at V and 6 bases at J; junction bases unmatched: 6. The CDR3 extends over 14 amino acids. CDR1 and CDR2 from the germline V gene are SGHTA and FQGNSA. The CDR3 here is CASSQGQPPGELFF. DNA of the CDR3: TGTGCCAGCAGCCAGGGACAGCCTCCCGGGGAGCTGTTTTTT.

The chain joins TRBV19 to TRBJ1-5; 7 bases are shared with TRBD1. Trimming at V came to 2 bases and at J to 4 bases, leaving 8 bases not matched to a gene. The CDR3 sequence is 16 residues long. Germline CDR1 and CDR2: LNHDA and SQIVND (reference sequence). The CDR3 sequence: CASSIRAGGGNQPQHF. CDR3 DNA: TGTGCCAGTAGTATAAGGGCAGGGGGAGGTAATCAGCCCCAGCATTTT.

CDR3 residues: CASSSDQRDTGELFF. The CDR3 coding sequence is TGTGCCAGCTCCTCGGACCAGCGGGACACCGGGGAGCTGTTTTTT. The chain is built from TRBV18 and TRBJ2-2, with D possibly TRBD2 on 6 matching bases. Germline loops: CDR1 KGHSH, CDR2 LQKENI. The CDR3 runs to 15 residues. Between the trimmed V and J ends, which lost 6 bases and 3 bases, there was a span of 14 bases.

The genes are TRBV19 and TRBJ2-7, with 8 bases that match TRBD1. With 8 bases clipped from V and 1 base from J, the junction kept 10 bases outside the gene matches. The CDR3 is made up of 15 amino acids. The germline V gene encodes CDR1 LNHDA and CDR2 SQIVND (reference sequence). The CDR3 loop is CASALFGQGSYEQYF. DNA of the CDR3: TGTGCCAGTGCCCTGTTCGGACAGGGATCCTACGAGCAGTACTTC.

With regard to this clone: This sample also contains other DNA sequences that code for the same CDR3. The chain uses TRBV4-1 and TRBJ1-5; D remains unclear. Germline-derived CDR1 and CDR2 are MGHRA and YSYEKL. This CDR3 comprises 14 residues. The germline V and J ends were trimmed by 0 bases and 4 bases, with 7 bases remaining between them. The CDR3 nucleotides are TGCGCCAGCAGCCAAGATCCCGGAAATCAGCCCCAGCATTTT. This sequence encodes CASSQDPGNQPQHF.

As for this clone: Distinct nucleotide sequences in the sample also encode this CDR3. This sequence joins TRBV2 and TRBJ1-1, with D maybe TRBD1 (5 bases). Germline CDR1 reads SNHLY; CDR2 reads FYNNEI. This CDR3 has 15 residues. With 4 bases removed from V and 0 bases from J, the gap between germline ends came to 12 bases. CDR3 nucleotides: TGTGCCAGCAGTGGCGGGGGGACCTTGAACACTGAAGCTTTCTTT. Translation gives CASSGGGTLNTEAFF.

This chain joins TRBV4-3 and TRBJ2-7; D is uncertain. CDR1 is LGHNA, CDR2 YSLEER, per germline. V lost 2 bases and J lost 4, with 9 bases in between. The CDR3 extends over 13 amino acids. DNA of the CDR3: TGCGCCAGCAGCCAATCCGTAGGGTACGAGCAGTACTTC. The encoded protein is CASSQSVGYEQYF.

J is TRBJ2-1 and V is TRBV5-1; 10 bases are shared with TRBD2. Per germline, CDR1 SGHRS and CDR2 YFSETQ. V lost 0 bases to trimming and J lost 2 bases; unmatched junction nucleotides: 2. The CDR3 is 16 residues long. The CDR3 nucleotides are TGCGCCAGCAGCTTGGGGGGACTAGCGACCTACAATGAGCAGTTCTTC. Residues: CASSLGGLATYNEQFF.

Notes on this clone: The same CDR3 is also encoded by other DNA sequences in this sample. The chain couples TRBV7-9 to TRBJ1-4; D is unclear. Germline V gene sequence: CDR1 SEHNR, CDR2 FQNEAQ (reference sequence). This CDR3 has 12 residues. Trimming left V 4 bases short and J 5 bases short, with 5 bases between. The CDR3 region has the DNA TGTGCCAGCAGCTCTCGAAATGAAAAACTGTTTTTT. It is translated as CASSSRNEKLFF.

This chain links TRBV10-3 with TRBJ1-5, with 8 bases identical to TRBD1. The CDR3 covers 16 residues. After removal of 4 bases from V and 0 bases from J, the junction contained 5 bases not matched to a gene. Germline V gene lookup returns CDR1 ENHRY and CDR2 SYGVKD. The DNA for the CDR3 is TGTGCCATCAGTGCGGGACAGGCGTATAGCAATCAGCCCCAGCATTTT. Translation: CAISAGQAYSNQPQHF.

The CDR3, as DNA: TGTGCCAGCAGCCTCGACAGGGGCAATCAGCCCCAGCATTTT. Residues: CASSLDRGNQPQHF. The chain uses TRBV6-5 and TRBJ1-5; TRBD1 matches 7 bases. With V trimmed by 6 bases and J by 2 bases, 4 bases remained unmatched. Germline loops: CDR1 MNHEY, CDR2 SVGAGI. The CDR3 extends over 14 amino acids.

This clone has more than one count but fewer than ten. The CDR3 DNA follows: TGTGCCAGCAGCTCACCGAGGAATGAGCAGTTCTTC. It codes for CASSSPRNEQFF. The chain joins TRBV9 to TRBJ2-1; D is undetermined. Germline assignment: CDR1 SGDLS and CDR2 YYNGEE. The germline V and J ends were trimmed by 4 bases and 7 bases, with 9 bases remaining between them. The CDR3 covers 12 residues.

The chain has TRBV6-6 and TRBJ1-2; 7 bases match TRBD1. CDR1 and CDR2 (germline): MNHNY, SVGAGI (reference sequence). The ends lost 6 bases at V and 7 bases at J; junction bases unmatched: 11. The CDR3 extends over 14 amino acids. This CDR3 reads CASSPQQGFFGYTF. The CDR3 nucleotides read TGTGCCAGCAGCCCACAACAGGGGTTCTTTGGCTACACCTTC.

This rearrangement joins TRBV18 to TRBJ2-1; tentatively, D is TRBD2 (6 bases). V was cut by 3 bases and J by 3 bases, with 18 bases left in between. The CDR3 has 17 amino acids. The germline V gene encodes CDR1 KGHSH and CDR2 LQKENI. CDR3 in DNA: TGTGCCAGCTCACCCTTTAGCGGCCTTAACTTCTACAATGAGCAGTTCTTC. Translation: CASSPFSGLNFYNEQFF.

V usage is TRBV5-1 and J usage is TRBJ1-2, with D possibly matching TRBD1 (5 bases). Germline V gene sequence: CDR1 SGHRS, CDR2 YFSETQ. Trimming shortened V by 2 bases and J by 8 bases, and 10 bases separated the two germline ends. This CDR3 spans 12 amino acids. CDR3 nucleotide sequence: TGCGCCAGCAGCTTTGGCCAGGGCGGCTACACCTTC. Its protein product is CASSFGQGGYTF.

This chain uses TRBV6-5 with TRBJ2-1, with 7 nucleotides matching TRBD2. This CDR3 region has 15 residues. Germline V CDR1 and CDR2: MNHEY, SVGAGI. The V gene end was trimmed by 5 bases and the J gene end by 3 bases; junction bases not matched to a gene: 7. CDR3 coding DNA: TGTGCCAGCAGTCCCGCAGGACTAGACTACAATGAGCAGTTCTTC. Its translation is CASSPAGLDYNEQFF.

The rearrangement uses TRBV2 and TRBJ2-5, with 10 bases aligning to TRBD2. There are 15 residues in the CDR3. J was trimmed by 1 base and V by 5 bases; bases with no gene match: 4. Germline V gene lookup returns CDR1 SNHLY and CDR2 FYNNEI. In nucleotides, the CDR3 is TGTGCCAGCAGTAAACTAGCGGGGCCCCAAGAGACCCAGTACTTC. Protein sequence: CASSKLAGPQETQYF.

The chain carries TRBV6-1 and TRBJ1-5; perhaps TRBD1 as D (6 bases). The germline V gene encodes CDR1 MNHNS and CDR2 SASEGT. Trimming left V 6 bases short and J 0 bases short, with 12 bases between. The CDR3 totals 15 residues. The chain's CDR3 is CASSLQGNSNQPQHF. CDR3 bases: TGTGCCAGCAGCCTTCAGGGGAATAGCAATCAGCCCCAGCATTTT.

V gene TRBV11-2 combines with J gene TRBJ2-7; TRBD2 matches 14 bases. V shed 3 bases, J shed 3 bases, and the junction held 7 bases outside the gene matches. CDR1 is SGHAT, CDR2 FQNNGV, per germline. CDR3 length: 17 amino acids. The CDR3 DNA sequence: TGTGCCAGCAGCTTGACTAGCGGGGGGGGAATCGACTACGAGCAGTACTTC. Its protein product is CASSLTSGGGIDYEQYF.

This chain connects TRBV6-5 to TRBJ1-1; no definite D call. The CDR3 runs 14 residues. V lost 7 bases and J 4 bases, leaving 16 bases between the germline ends. Germline V gene data show CDR1 as MNHEY and CDR2 as SVGAGI. The CDR3 nucleotides are TGTGCCAGCAAATCCCTCGGTGGGTCCACTGAAGCTTTCTTT. Residues: CASKSLGGSTEAFF.

The chain uses TRBV15 and TRBJ1-2, with D unresolved. CDR3 length: 14 amino acids. The V gene's germline CDR1 is LNHNV and CDR2 YYDKDF (reference sequence). Deletions cut 0 bases from V and 3 bases from J, with 8 bases between. The CDR3: CATSRDTGDYGYTF. The CDR3, as DNA: TGTGCCACCAGCAGAGATACGGGCGACTATGGCTACACCTTC.

As concerns this clone: Other DNA variants within this sample encode the same CDR3. The chain employs TRBV5-1 and TRBJ2-5; no firm D call. CDR3 length: 15 amino acids. CDR1 is SGHRS, CDR2 YFSETQ, per germline. Trimming stripped 0 bases from V and 1 base from J, with 10 bases between. This CDR3 reads CASSLAATTQETQYF. Written as DNA, the CDR3 is TGCGCCAGCAGCTTGGCGGCTACCACCCAAGAGACCCAGTACTTC.

The chain is built from TRBV18 and TRBJ2-7, with 13 bases lining up with TRBD2. The trim removed 3 bases at V and 5 bases at J, leaving 1 base unmatched. CDR1 KGHSH and CDR2 LQKENI come from the germline V gene. The CDR3 runs to 14 residues. In nucleotides, the CDR3 is TGTGCCAGCTCACCCGGGACTAGCGGGAACGAGCAGTACTTC. Translating gives CASSPGTSGNEQYF.